This is a list of T cell receptor beta chains from one sample in a study of blood T cells in healthy people across ages. In TCRdb, the 5' RACE reads were re-called with MiXCR into one record per CDR3 protein. The repertoire holds about 730,000 distinct CDR3 sequences, with roughly 45% as singletons. The material sequenced was blood. The receptors derive from a woman aged 55-75 years in good health. Both conserved end residues are part of each CDR3. The order of the fields is CDR3 length, clone size, J gene, D gene, V gene, CDR3 DNA, CDR3 protein. The D gene is left open where the match is weak. Rows may omit the clone size; those that give it use once, few, many or a size class.

len: 13
abundance: -
j_gene: TRBJ2-1
d_gene: -
v_gene: TRBV2
CDR3nt: TGTGCCAGCAGTGTCTACGGAGGGAATGAGCAGTTCTTC
CDR3aa: CASSVYGGNEQFF

len: 13
abundance: -
j_gene: TRBJ2-7
d_gene: -
v_gene: TRBV9
CDR3nt: TGTGCCAGCAGCGACCAGACAGGCTACGAGCAGTACTTC
CDR3aa: CASSDQTGYEQYF

len: 16
abundance: -
j_gene: TRBJ1-4
d_gene: TRBD1
v_gene: TRBV20-1
CDR3nt: TGCAGTGCTAGTAGAAAGTGGACAGGGCTCGATGAAAAACTGTTTTTT
CDR3aa: CSASRKWTGLDEKLFF

len: 15
abundance: -
j_gene: TRBJ1-2
d_gene: TRBD1
v_gene: TRBV4-3
CDR3nt: TGCGCCAGCAGCCAAGGCACAGGGGAGGGCTATGGCTACACCTTC
CDR3aa: CASSQGTGEGYGYTF

len: 15
abundance: -
j_gene: TRBJ2-5
d_gene: -
v_gene: TRBV6-4
CDR3nt: TGTGCCAGCAGTGTCCGACTGGGGACCCAAGAGACCCAGTACTTC
CDR3aa: CASSVRLGTQETQYF

len: 12
abundance: -
j_gene: TRBJ2-5
d_gene: -
v_gene: TRBV9
CDR3nt: TGTGCCAGCAGCGTATGGGAAAATGAGCAGTACTTC
CDR3aa: CASSVWENEQYF

len: 15
abundance: -
j_gene: TRBJ2-2
d_gene: -
v_gene: TRBV3-1
CDR3nt: TGTGCCAGCAGGGGAAGTAGTGCGAACACCGGGGAGCTGTTTTTT
CDR3aa: CASRGSSANTGELFF

len: 14
abundance: once
j_gene: TRBJ1-5
d_gene: TRBD1
v_gene: TRBV6-6
CDR3nt: TGTGCCAGCAGCTCGGACAGGACCAATCAGCCCCAGCATTTT
CDR3aa: CASSSDRTNQPQHF

len: 16
abundance: few
j_gene: TRBJ2-7
d_gene: TRBD2
v_gene: TRBV9
CDR3nt: TGTGCCAGCAGCGGCCCGACTAGCGGGAGGAACTACGAGCAGTATTTC
CDR3aa: CASSGPTSGRNYEQYF

len: 13
abundance: -
j_gene: TRBJ1-2
d_gene: -
v_gene: TRBV29-1
CDR3nt: TGCAGCGTTGAGGGCAGGAATAACTATGGCTACACCTTC
CDR3aa: CSVEGRNNYGYTF

len: 16
abundance: -
j_gene: TRBJ2-3
d_gene: -
v_gene: TRBV12-3/TRBV12-4
CDR3nt: TGTGCCAGCAGTCCTTCCGGGATAGTTAGTGCAGATACGCAGTATTTT
CDR3aa: CASSPSGIVSADTQYF

len: 17
abundance: few
j_gene: TRBJ2-3
d_gene: TRBD1
v_gene: TRBV2
CDR3nt: TGTGCCAGCAGTGAAGCGCACCAGGGGGCCACCTTGGTGGCGCAGTATTTT
CDR3aa: CASSEAHQGATLVAQYF

len: 12
abundance: many
j_gene: TRBJ2-3
d_gene: -
v_gene: TRBV3-1
CDR3nt: TGTGCCAGCAGCCAAGTTCAAGATACGCAGTATTTT
CDR3aa: CASSQVQDTQYF

len: 16
abundance: -
j_gene: TRBJ2-1
d_gene: TRBD2
v_gene: TRBV28
CDR3nt: TGTGCCAGCAGTTCAACTACTAGCGGGACCTACAATGAGCAGTTCTTC
CDR3aa: CASSSTTSGTYNEQFF

len: 17
abundance: few
j_gene: TRBJ2-3
d_gene: TRBD2
v_gene: TRBV6-1
CDR3nt: TGTGCCAGCAGTGCCGGGACTAGCGGGCTTAGCACAGATACGCAGTATTTT
CDR3aa: CASSAGTSGLSTDTQYF

len: 17
abundance: once
j_gene: TRBJ2-4
d_gene: TRBD2
v_gene: TRBV20-1
CDR3nt: TGCAGTGCTAGGGGGCGGGGGTCGGGATATTCCTACAATGAGCAGTACTTC
CDR3aa: CSARGRGSGYSYNEQYF

len: 12
abundance: many
j_gene: TRBJ1-1
d_gene: TRBD1
v_gene: TRBV5-1
CDR3nt: TGCGCCAGCGGGACAGCACAACCGGAAGCTTTCTTT
CDR3aa: CASGTAQPEAFF

len: 18
abundance: -
j_gene: TRBJ2-4
d_gene: TRBD1
v_gene: TRBV27
CDR3nt: TGTGCCAGCACCCCTAGATTGGGACAGACAATAGCCAAAAACATTCAGTACTTC
CDR3aa: CASTPRLGQTIAKNIQYF

len: 13
abundance: -
j_gene: TRBJ2-5
d_gene: TRBD2
v_gene: TRBV12-3/TRBV12-4
CDR3nt: TGTGCCAGCAGCTCGGGGGGGATTGGTGAGCAGTACTTC
CDR3aa: CASSSGGIGEQYF

len: 15
abundance: -
j_gene: TRBJ2-1
d_gene: TRBD1
v_gene: TRBV25-1
CDR3nt: TGTGCCAGCAGTGGGGGGACAGGAACCTACAATGAGCAGTTCTTC
CDR3aa: CASSGGTGTYNEQFF

len: 14
abundance: -
j_gene: TRBJ2-5
d_gene: -
v_gene: TRBV12-3/TRBV12-4
CDR3nt: TGTGCCAGCAGTTTACTTGTATCTGAAGGGACCCAGTACTTC
CDR3aa: CASSLLVSEGTQYF

len: 14
abundance: once
j_gene: TRBJ2-3
d_gene: TRBD1
v_gene: TRBV2
CDR3nt: TGTGCCAGCAAGAGGGCAGGGGGCGCAGATACGCAGTATTTT
CDR3aa: CASKRAGGADTQYF

len: 14
abundance: few
j_gene: TRBJ2-2
d_gene: -
v_gene: TRBV20-1
CDR3nt: TGCAGTGCCTTAGACAGAACGAACACCGGGGAGCTGTTTTTT
CDR3aa: CSALDRTNTGELFF

len: 17
abundance: -
j_gene: TRBJ2-7
d_gene: TRBD2
v_gene: TRBV6-5
CDR3nt: TGTGCCAGCAGTTTACTAGCGGGAGGTCATGCCTCCTTCGAGCAGTACTTC
CDR3aa: CASSLLAGGHASFEQYF

len: 16
abundance: few
j_gene: TRBJ1-6
d_gene: TRBD1
v_gene: TRBV7-2
CDR3nt: TGTGCCAGCAGCTTAGCTTGGGACAGCTCGAATTCACCCCTCCACTTT
CDR3aa: CASSLAWDSSNSPLHF

len: 15
abundance: few
j_gene: TRBJ2-3
d_gene: TRBD2
v_gene: TRBV6-5
CDR3nt: TGTGCCAGCAGTTACGCAGGACTAGAGACAGATACGCAGTATTTT
CDR3aa: CASSYAGLETDTQYF

len: 14
abundance: -
j_gene: TRBJ2-1
d_gene: -
v_gene: TRBV7-6
CDR3nt: TGTGCCAGCAGCCCGGGGTCCGGAGGTGGAGAGCAGTTCTTC
CDR3aa: CASSPGSGGGEQFF

len: 13
abundance: -
j_gene: TRBJ2-3
d_gene: -
v_gene: TRBV21-1
CDR3nt: TGTGCCAGCAATCCAGTCGGGGTTCATACGCAGTATTTT
CDR3aa: CASNPVGVHTQYF

len: 15
abundance: few
j_gene: TRBJ1-2
d_gene: -
v_gene: TRBV5-4
CDR3nt: TGTGCCAGCCCCCCGCCGGGTGGGGGCAACTATGGCTACACCTTC
CDR3aa: CASPPPGGGNYGYTF

len: 12
abundance: once
j_gene: TRBJ2-5
d_gene: -
v_gene: TRBV6-5
CDR3nt: TGTGCCAGCAGTACCTACAGGGATGAGCAGTACTTC
CDR3aa: CASSTYRDEQYF

len: 15
abundance: -
j_gene: TRBJ2-5
d_gene: TRBD2
v_gene: TRBV18
CDR3nt: TGTGCCAGCTCACCATCTAGCGGGAGGAGCGGTGAGCAGTACTTC
CDR3aa: CASSPSSGRSGEQYF

len: 18
abundance: few
j_gene: TRBJ1-2
d_gene: -
v_gene: TRBV9
CDR3nt: TGTGCCAGCAGCGTATCAAACGTGGACCCAGTCTTTGTCTATGGCTACACCTTC
CDR3aa: CASSVSNVDPVFVYGYTF

len: 14
abundance: many
j_gene: TRBJ2-2
d_gene: -
v_gene: TRBV6-2/TRBV6-3
CDR3nt: TGTGCCAGCAGTTACTCGGCCTTTAGCGGGGAGCTGTTTTTT
CDR3aa: CASSYSAFSGELFF

len: 16
abundance: many
j_gene: TRBJ2-4
d_gene: -
v_gene: TRBV29-1
CDR3nt: TGCAGCGTTGCCTCGACGGTCGGGTCCGCCAAAAACATTCAGTACTTC
CDR3aa: CSVASTVGSAKNIQYF

len: 12
abundance: few
j_gene: TRBJ2-7
d_gene: -
v_gene: TRBV20-1
CDR3nt: TGCAGTGCTAGAGAGAGGGACTACGAGCAGTACTTC
CDR3aa: CSARERDYEQYF

len: 15
abundance: -
j_gene: TRBJ2-5
d_gene: -
v_gene: TRBV20-1
CDR3nt: TGCAGTGCTAGTAAGGTGGTTGGTTGGGCAGAGACCCAGTACTTC
CDR3aa: CSASKVVGWAETQYF

len: 15
abundance: -
j_gene: TRBJ2-5
d_gene: -
v_gene: TRBV28
CDR3nt: TGTGCCAGCCACCGTTTCGAAGGAGGCCCTAAGACCCAGTACTTC
CDR3aa: CASHRFEGGPKTQYF

len: 16
abundance: -
j_gene: TRBJ1-2
d_gene: -
v_gene: TRBV7-2
CDR3nt: TGTGCCAGCAGCGCCTCCTGGGGTCAGGGTAGCTATGGCTACACCTTC
CDR3aa: CASSASWGQGSYGYTF

len: 14
abundance: -
j_gene: TRBJ2-1
d_gene: -
v_gene: TRBV7-9
CDR3nt: TGTGCCAGCAGCGGGGACACCTACCATTGGCGGCAGTTCTTC
CDR3aa: CASSGDTYHWRQFF

len: 13
abundance: -
j_gene: TRBJ2-1
d_gene: TRBD1
v_gene: TRBV12-3/TRBV12-4
CDR3nt: TGTGCTAGCAGGGAGACAGGGGCGGCTGAGCAGATCTTC
CDR3aa: CASRETGAAEQIF

len: 14
abundance: few
j_gene: TRBJ2-7
d_gene: -
v_gene: TRBV6-2/TRBV6-3
CDR3nt: TGTGCCAGCAGTCACCAGGGAAAGAGGGACGAGCAGTACTTC
CDR3aa: CASSHQGKRDEQYF

len: 14
abundance: -
j_gene: TRBJ2-1
d_gene: TRBD2
v_gene: TRBV10-3
CDR3nt: TGTGCCATCAGCGATAGCGGGAGTGGTGCTGAGCAGTTCTTC
CDR3aa: CAISDSGSGAEQFF

len: 17
abundance: once
j_gene: TRBJ2-2
d_gene: -
v_gene: TRBV13
CDR3nt: TGTGCCAGCAGCTCCCGAATCCACAGGGTGGACACCGGGGAGCTGTTTTTT
CDR3aa: CASSSRIHRVDTGELFF

len: 14
abundance: -
j_gene: TRBJ1-4
d_gene: -
v_gene: TRBV20-1
CDR3nt: TGCAGTGCTAGAAACACCAGGGGTGGGGAAAAACTGTTTTTT
CDR3aa: CSARNTRGGEKLFF

len: 16
abundance: -
j_gene: TRBJ1-1
d_gene: TRBD1
v_gene: TRBV2
CDR3nt: TGTGCCAGCAGTGAAGCAACAGGGGGCCGCTTAGGTGAAGCTTTCTTT
CDR3aa: CASSEATGGRLGEAFF

len: 16
abundance: few
j_gene: TRBJ2-1
d_gene: -
v_gene: TRBV12-3/TRBV12-4
CDR3nt: TGTGCCAGCAGACCCGACAAGGCCCGAGCCTACAATGAGCAGTTCTTC
CDR3aa: CASRPDKARAYNEQFF

len: 14
abundance: -
j_gene: TRBJ2-7
d_gene: -
v_gene: TRBV20-1
CDR3nt: TGCAGTGCTAGTGGCATCGGGGCCTCCTACGAGCAGTACTTC
CDR3aa: CSASGIGASYEQYF

len: 15
abundance: many
j_gene: TRBJ2-7
d_gene: TRBD1
v_gene: TRBV9
CDR3nt: TGTGCCAGCAGCCCCGGGACAGCCGCACCGGGCGAGCAGTACTTC
CDR3aa: CASSPGTAAPGEQYF

len: 16
abundance: -
j_gene: TRBJ2-3
d_gene: TRBD2
v_gene: TRBV2
CDR3nt: TGTGCCAGCAGTGCGCTAGCGGGGGCCCGCACAGATACGCAGTATTTT
CDR3aa: CASSALAGARTDTQYF

len: 16
abundance: -
j_gene: TRBJ1-1
d_gene: -
v_gene: TRBV7-2
CDR3nt: TGTGCCAGCAGCTTAGAAGTAAACAGGAGGAACACTGAAGCTTTCTTT
CDR3aa: CASSLEVNRRNTEAFF

len: 18
abundance: -
j_gene: TRBJ2-5
d_gene: TRBD2
v_gene: TRBV4-3
CDR3nt: TGCGCCAGCAGCCAAGGGCGGCAGCGGGAGGGCCTCTCTGAGACCCAGTACTTC
CDR3aa: CASSQGRQREGLSETQYF